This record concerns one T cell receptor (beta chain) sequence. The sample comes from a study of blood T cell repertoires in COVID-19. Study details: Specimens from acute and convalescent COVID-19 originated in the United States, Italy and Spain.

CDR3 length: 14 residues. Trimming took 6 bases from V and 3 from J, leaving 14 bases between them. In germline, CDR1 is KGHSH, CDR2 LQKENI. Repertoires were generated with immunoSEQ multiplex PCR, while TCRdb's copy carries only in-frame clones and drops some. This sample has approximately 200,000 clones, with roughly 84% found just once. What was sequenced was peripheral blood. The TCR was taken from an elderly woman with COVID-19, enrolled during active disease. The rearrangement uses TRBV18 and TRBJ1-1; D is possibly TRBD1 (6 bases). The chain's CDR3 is CASSQGGGYTEAFF. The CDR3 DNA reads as TGTGCCAGCTCGCAGGGAGGGGGATACACTGAAGCTTTCTTT.